This entry lists 27 T cell receptor beta chains sequenced from one sample in a study of T cells in tuberculosis. Generated by immunoSEQ multiplex PCR, the TCRdb table keeps only in-frame clones and is missing some. Of around 33,000 clones detected, about 90% appear once; the ten largest clones hold approximately 7.5%. Sequenced input: PBMCs. The receptors come from a donor aged 10-29 years with latent tuberculosis or without tuberculosis infection. Some clones in this sample may be carry-over from other donors' samples.

The chain joins TRBV6-1 to TRBJ1-2, with TRBD1 identical over 9 bases. The ends lost 6 bases at V and 1 base at J; junction bases unmatched: 0. The CDR3 loop spans 13 amino acids. Germline V gene lookup returns CDR1 MNHNS and CDR2 SASEGT. The CDR3 reads CASRDRGNYGYTF. CDR3 sequence (DNA): TGTGCCAGCAGGGACAGGGGTAACTATGGCTACACCTTC.

CDR3 bases: TGTGCCATCAGCCAGGACAGGGGTCTTGAAGCTTTCTTT. Its translation: CAISQDRGLEAFF. The rearrangement joins TRBV10-3 to TRBJ1-1; 9 positions match TRBD1. This CDR3 has 13 residues. V shed 6 bases, J shed 7 bases, and the junction held 6 bases outside the gene matches. Germline V CDR1 and CDR2: ENHRY, SYGVKD.

This clone was seen only once. The chain has TRBV27 and TRBJ2-1, with a weak D call TRBD2 (6 bases). The V gene's germline CDR1 is MNHEY and CDR2 SMNVEV (reference sequence). Trimming removed 2 bases at V and 0 bases at J, with 20 bases between. The CDR3 totals 19 residues. The CDR3 sequence: CASSLRVAEILSSYNEQFF. CDR3 nucleotide sequence: TGTGCCAGCAGTTTACGGGTAGCGGAGATCTTAAGCTCCTACAATGAGCAGTTCTTC.

The CDR3 reads CASSPEIDRYPDTQYF. In DNA form, the CDR3 reads TGCGCCAGCAGCCCTGAGATAGACAGGTACCCAGATACGCAGTATTTT. The gene calls are TRBV5-1 and TRBJ2-3; possibly TRBD1 for D (6 bases). Germline CDR1 and CDR2: SGHRS and YFSETQ. The CDR3 runs to 16 residues. The V end lost 4 bases, the J end lost 4 bases, and 19 bases lay between the germline ends.

The CDR3 DNA is TGTGCCAGCAGTCCCCACATTAGGTACGGTGGGACTAGCCCGTACGAGCAGTACTTC. Amino acid sequence: CASSPHIRYGGTSPYEQYF. The chain joins TRBV28 to TRBJ2-7, with TRBD2 matching over 9 bases. Germline V gene sequence: CDR1 MDHEN, CDR2 SYDVKM. V was pared by 5 bases and J by 4 bases, with 21 bases of the junction left unmatched. The length of the CDR3 is 19 residues. The whole variable domain, filled in from reference TRBV28 and TRBJ2-7, reads DVKVTQSSRYLVKRTGEKVFLECVQDMDHENMFWYRQDPGLGLRLIYFSYDVKMKEKGDIPEGYSVSREKKERFSLILESASTNQTSMYLCASSPHIRYGGTSPYEQYFGPGTRLTVT.

The chain joins TRBV6-5 to TRBJ1-2, with D perhaps matching TRBD1 (6 bases). This CDR3 spans 11 amino acids. Germline lookup yields CDR1 MNHEY and CDR2 SVGAGI. V lost 8 bases and J 6 bases, leaving 10 bases between the germline ends. The CDR3 region has the DNA TGTGCCAGCTGGACAGTTCATGGCTACACCTTC. Protein sequence: CASWTVHGYTF.

The rearrangement joins TRBV5-1 to TRBJ2-1; D remains unclear. CDR1 and CDR2 from the germline V gene are SGHRS and YFSETQ. The CDR3 spans 16 residues. V shed 0 bases and J shed 7 bases, with 17 bases lying between them. CDR3 bases: TGCGCCAGCAGCTTGGAACGGGTTTCAGTCGGAAATGAGCAGTTCTTC. Its protein product is CASSLERVSVGNEQFF.

This clone was seen a handful of times. The genes are TRBV5-4 and TRBJ2-7; 11 positions match TRBD2. Germline V gene data show CDR1 as SGHNT and CDR2 as YYREEE (reference sequence). The CDR3 totals 16 residues. Trimming at V came to 4 bases and at J to 4 bases, leaving 10 bases not matched to a gene. CDR3: CASSPELAGVGYEQYF. The CDR3 coding sequence is TGTGCCAGCAGCCCGGAACTAGCGGGAGTCGGGTACGAGCAGTACTTC.

The V gene is TRBV6-6, the J gene TRBJ2-6; D may be TRBD1 (5 bases). There are 15 residues in the CDR3. Germline V gene sequence: CDR1 MNHNY, CDR2 SVGAGI (reference sequence). The V end was cut by 0 bases, the J end by 2 bases, with 5 bases between. In DNA, the CDR3 is TGTGCCAGCAGTTACTCGACAGCTGGGGCCAACGTCCTGACTTTC. Translating it yields CASSYSTAGANVLTF.

This clone was seen a single time. J is TRBJ1-5 and V is TRBV19, with 8 bases matching TRBD1. The CDR3 consists of 15 residues. The germline V gene has CDR1 LNHDA and CDR2 SQIVND (reference sequence). The junction had 4 bases not matched to a gene; V was cut back by 4 bases and J by 2 bases. The CDR3 DNA follows: TGTGCCAGTAGTACACAGGGGGGCGGCAATCAGCCCCAGCATTTT. Residues: CASSTQGGGNQPQHF.

V is TRBV7-2 and J is TRBJ2-5, with TRBD1 as a possible D gene (5 bases). Trimming stripped 3 bases from V and 1 base from J, with 15 bases between. Germline values: CDR1 SGHTA, CDR2 FQGNSA. This CDR3 contains 16 residues. The CDR3 sequence is CASSFPGREVQETQYF. Written as DNA, the CDR3 is TGTGCCAGCAGCTTTCCGGGCAGGGAAGTCCAAGAGACCCAGTACTTC.

This rearrangement joins TRBV27 to TRBJ1-5; the match to TRBD1 covers 8 bases. Trimming cost V 5 bases and J 3 bases; bases outside gene matches: 6. The CDR3 is 15 amino acids. Germline CDR1 is MNHEY and CDR2 is SMNVEV (reference sequence). The CDR3: CASSPDRGFNQPQHF. The CDR3 DNA reads TGTGCCAGCAGTCCCGACAGGGGTTTCAATCAGCCCCAGCATTTT.

This chain links TRBV5-4 with TRBJ1-2; possible D gene TRBD1, 5 bases. Germline V gene data show CDR1 as SGHNT and CDR2 as YYREEE (reference sequence). Trimming shortened V by 4 bases and J by 4 bases, and 11 bases separated the two germline ends. The length of the CDR3 is 13 residues. The CDR3, as DNA: TGTGCCAGCAGCCCGTCAGACAGCTATGGCTACACCTTC. Translation gives CASSPSDSYGYTF.

The V call is TRBV5-1, the J call TRBJ1-2; D possibly corresponds to TRBD1 (5 bases). Trimming pared 10 bases from V and 4 bases from J, leaving 26 bases between. Germline CDR1 and CDR2: SGHRS and YFSETQ. This CDR3 region has 16 residues. CDR3 region: CACSLGGSSPSYGYTF. In DNA, the CDR3 is TGCGCCTGTAGCCTTGGGGGGTCCTCCCCCTCCTATGGCTACACCTTC.

The gene calls are TRBV5-1 and TRBJ2-1; 10 bases are shared with TRBD1. V trimming: 0 bases; J trimming: 3 bases; junction bases outside the gene matches: 6. The germline CDR1 and CDR2 sequences are SGHRS and YFSETQ. CDR3 size: 17 residues. The CDR3 spells CASSLGTGTGDYNEQFF. The CDR3 DNA sequence: TGCGCCAGCAGCTTGGGGACCGGGACAGGGGACTACAATGAGCAGTTCTTC. Filled out from reference TRBV5-1 and TRBJ2-1, the complete variable domain reads KAGVTQTPRYLIKTRGQQVTLSCSPISGHRSVSWYQQTPGQGLQFLFEYFSETQRNKGNFPGRFSGRQFSNSRSEMNVSTLELGDSALYLCASSLGTGTGDYNEQFFGPGTRLTVL.

The rearrangement uses TRBV28 and TRBJ2-7, with a possible D match to TRBD2 (5 bases). Per the germline V gene, CDR1 is MDHEN and CDR2 is SYDVKM. The CDR3 runs to 15 residues. Trimming removed 6 bases from V and 0 bases from J, with 15 bases in between. CDR3 amino acids: CASSRGFKSSYEQYF. The CDR3 DNA reads as TGTGCCAGCAGCCGAGGGTTCAAGAGCTCCTACGAGCAGTACTTC.

This chain joins TRBV19 and TRBJ2-7; 7 nucleotides match TRBD2. The germline V gene has CDR1 LNHDA and CDR2 SQIVND (reference sequence). The J segment lost 5 bases and the V segment lost 2 bases, leaving 6 bases of the junction unmatched. This CDR3 has 14 residues. CDR3 residues: CASSISGKWDEQYF. CDR3 bases: TGTGCCAGTAGTATAAGCGGGAAGTGGGACGAGCAGTACTTC.

The chain carries TRBV28 and TRBJ2-3; D is unclear. Germline CDR1 is MDHEN and CDR2 is SYDVKM. The CDR3 covers 13 residues. V shed 5 bases and J shed 4 bases, with 10 bases lying between them. This CDR3 reads CASSLPPADTQYF. The CDR3 DNA reads TGTGCCAGCAGTCTCCCCCCTGCAGATACGCAGTATTTT.

In its sample, this clone was seen once. The rearrangement links TRBV15 to TRBJ1-5; unclear D gene. The CDR3 loop spans 15 amino acids. V was clipped by 1 base and J by 9 bases, with 16 bases between them. Germline loops: CDR1 LNHNV, CDR2 YYDKDF (reference sequence). In nucleotides, the CDR3 is TGTGCCACCAGCAGAGCCGGCACCGGGGTGCCGCCCCAGCATTTT. It codes for CATSRAGTGVPPQHF.

This clone is a singleton in its sample. One end of the junction varies from germline; a read error may be responsible. The CDR3 region is CAWSVARRQGF. The CDR3 DNA reads TGTGCCTGGAGTGTAGCCCGCCGACAGGGCTTC. This chain joins TRBV30 and TRBJ1-2; the match to TRBD1 covers 7 bases. The germline CDR1 and CDR2 sequences are GTSNPN and SVGIG (reference sequence). CDR3 length: 11 amino acids.

CDR3 sequence reads: CASSPPPYTEAFF. In nucleotides, the CDR3 is TGTGCCAGCTCACCCCCCCCGTACACTGAAGCTTTCTTT. The rearrangement uses TRBV18 and TRBJ1-1; D unresolved. Trimming removed 3 bases from V and 3 bases from J, with 8 bases in between. This CDR3 region has 13 residues. CDR1 and CDR2 (germline): KGHSH, LQKENI.

The J gene is TRBJ2-7, the V gene TRBV19; 7 bases line up with TRBD1. The germline gives CDR1 LNHDA, CDR2 SQIVND (reference sequence). J lost 1 base, V lost 3 bases, and 6 bases had no gene match. The CDR3 is 15 residues long. This CDR3 reads CASSMYRGISYEQYF. In DNA form, the CDR3 reads TGTGCCAGTAGTATGTACAGGGGTATTTCCTACGAGCAGTACTTC. Full variable domain (remainder filled in from reference TRBV19 and TRBJ2-7): DGGITQSPKYLFRKEGQNVTLSCEQNLNHDAMYWYRQDPGQGLRLIYYSQIVNDFQKGDIAEGYSVSREKKESFPLTVTSAQKNPTAFYLCASSMYRGISYEQYFGPGTRLTVT.

The J gene is TRBJ1-1, the V gene TRBV30; D is perhaps TRBD1 (6 bases). The germline gives CDR1 GTSNPN, CDR2 SVGIG (reference sequence). The ends were cut back, 4 bases at V and 6 bases at J, with 15 bases in the middle. There are 13 residues in the CDR3. This chain's CDR3 is CAWTPGGPPEAFF. CDR3 in DNA: TGTGCCTGGACACCGGGGGGGCCCCCTGAAGCTTTCTTT.

This rearrangement joins TRBV6-5 to TRBJ1-4; D perhaps matches TRBD1 (5 bases). The V end lost 4 bases, the J end lost 0 bases, and 9 bases lay between the germline ends. Germline CDR1 is MNHEY and CDR2 is SVGAGI. The length of the CDR3 is 15 residues. This chain's CDR3 is CASSSGGATNEKLFF. The CDR3 DNA sequence: TGTGCCAGCAGTTCCGGAGGGGCAACTAATGAAAAACTGTTTTTT.

The chain links TRBV5-1 to TRBJ2-5, with 11 bases matching TRBD2. The CDR3 totals 16 residues. Germline loops: CDR1 SGHRS, CDR2 YFSETQ. The junction had 6 bases not matched to a gene; V was cut back by 1 base and J by 4 bases. The CDR3 region is CASSLRTSGSRETQYF. CDR3 in DNA: TGCGCCAGCAGCTTGAGGACTAGCGGGTCTAGAGAGACCCAGTACTTC.

In its sample, this clone was seen a few times. V and J are TRBV4-1 and TRBJ2-3, with D possibly being TRBD2 (5 bases). V was clipped by 2 bases and J by 2 bases, with 14 bases between them. CDR3 length: 16 amino acids. The germline CDR1 and CDR2 sequences are MGHRA and YSYEKL. The CDR3 coding sequence is TGCGCCAGCAGCCAATTCTCCAGCGGAGACACAGATACGCAGTATTTT. The encoded protein is CASSQFSSGDTDTQYF.

The rearrangement links TRBV7-9 to TRBJ1-2; D ambiguous. Trimming removed 7 bases at V and 1 base at J, with 7 bases between. The CDR3 consists of 12 residues. Germline values: CDR1 SEHNR, CDR2 FQNEAQ (reference sequence). This CDR3 reads CASKRINYGYTF. Here the CDR3 DNA reads TGTGCCAGCAAGAGAATTAACTATGGCTACACCTTC. Full variable domain (rest looked up from reference TRBV7-9 and TRBJ1-2): DTGVSQNPRHKITKRGQNVTFRCDPISEHNRLYWYRQTLGQGPEFLTYFQNEAQLEKSRLLSDRFSAERPKGSFSTLEIQRTEQGDSAMYLCASKRINYGYTFGSGTRLTVV.